This TCR beta chain was sequenced during a study of shared clonotypes between healthy human individuals. Overall study findings and caveats: Donor scarcity curtailed the genetic and exposure-history diversity represented herein.

Some clones are missing from TCRdb's copy, which holds only in-frame ones; the method was immunoSEQ multiplex PCR. This table holds roughly 550,000 clones, roughly 96% found once. Trimming took 0 bases from V and 1 from J, leaving 7 bases between them. This CDR3 is 14 amino acids long. Germline-derived CDR1 and CDR2 are SGHDN and FVKESK. This clone was counted once. The antigen remains unidentified. CD45RO-negative, CCR7-selected cells formed the naive CD8 fraction, which excluded terminally differentiated effector memory CD45RA+ cells. Sequencing was carried out using naive CD8+ T cells sorted from blood. The TCR comes from a woman in her twenties or thirties in good health. This chain links TRBV14 with TRBJ2-7; D is ambiguous. The CDR3 coding sequence is TGTGCCAGCAGCCAAGATACTGGATCCTACGAGCAGTACTTC. Protein product: CASSQDTGSYEQYF. Using reference TRBV14 and TRBJ2-7 for the parts outside the CDR3, the full variable domain is EAGVTQFPSHSVIEKGQTVTLRCDPISGHDNLYWYRRVMGKEIKFLLHFVKESKQDESGMPNNRFLAERTGGTYSTLKVQPAELEDSGVYFCASSQDTGSYEQYFGPGTRLTVT.